Listed below are T cell receptor beta chains from one sample, sequenced in a study of identifying expanded T cells in peripheral blood. Assay: immunoSEQ multiplex PCR; the TCRdb copy retains only in-frame clones and omits some. The sample records fewer than 60,000 clones, 70% to 85% being singletons. The source material was blood. The receptors derive from a person aged 18 to 69 in good health. The CDR3 runs from the conserved cysteine through the conserved F or W. The order of the fields is D gene, clone size, J gene, V gene, CDR3 protein, CDR3 DNA. A D gene is named only where the DNA matches it firmly. Part of the rows lack a size; the others show once, few, many or a class for expanded clones.

>NA|NA|TRBJ1-5|TRBV28
CASSFKGLISQPQHF
TGTGCCAGCAGTTTTAAGGGACTGATCTCCCAGCCCCAGCATTTT
>NA|few|TRBJ1-2|TRBV5-5
CASSSGFDYTF
TGTGCCAGCAGCTCGGGGTTCGACTACACCTTC
>NA|NA|TRBJ2-3|TRBV2
CASLRELTDTQYF
TGTGCCAGCCTCCGGGAACTCACAGATACGCAGTATTTT
>NA|NA|TRBJ1-2|TRBV29-1
CSVEVPGPGYTF
TGCAGCGTTGAAGTCCCAGGGCCTGGCTACACCTTC
>TRBD1|NA|TRBJ1-2|TRBV6-5
CASSSQGGTNYGYTF
TGTGCCAGCAGTAGTCAGGGGGGAACTAACTATGGCTACACCTTC
>NA|NA|TRBJ1-1|TRBV10-3
CAISDGNTEAFF
TGTGCCATCAGTGACGGTAACACTGAAGCTTTCTTT
>NA|few|TRBJ1-2|TRBV30
CAWSDLGANYGYTF
TGTGCCTGGAGCGACCTTGGTGCTAACTATGGCTACACCTTC
>TRBD2|NA|TRBJ2-3|TRBV19
CASNKREGVDTQYF
TGTGCCAGTAACAAGCGGGAGGGGGTAGATACGCAGTATTTT
>NA|few|TRBJ1-1|TRBV4-2
CASSQAAGRANTEAFF
TGTGCCAGCAGCCAAGCCGCGGGGAGGGCGAACACTGAAGCTTTCTTT
>NA|NA|TRBJ1-3|TRBV18
CASSPLGRSGNTIYF
TGTGCCAGCTCACCACTGGGACGCTCTGGAAACACCATATATTTT
>NA|few|TRBJ1-2|TRBV7-9
CAGAGEARGYTF
TGTGCCGGGGCGGGGGAGGCGCGCGGCTACACCTTC
>TRBD2|NA|TRBJ2-3|TRBV13
CASSSQAGGDADTQYF
TGTGCCAGCAGCTCCCAAGCGGGGGGGGATGCAGATACGCAGTATTTT
>NA|NA|TRBJ2-2|TRBV4-1
CASSPFGRTNTGELFF
TGCGCCAGCAGCCCGTTTGGGCGGACGAACACCGGGGAGCTGTTTTTT
>NA|NA|TRBJ2-2|TRBV18
CASSPGSGGELFF
TGTGCCAGCTCACCAGGAAGTGGCGGGGAGCTGTTTTTT